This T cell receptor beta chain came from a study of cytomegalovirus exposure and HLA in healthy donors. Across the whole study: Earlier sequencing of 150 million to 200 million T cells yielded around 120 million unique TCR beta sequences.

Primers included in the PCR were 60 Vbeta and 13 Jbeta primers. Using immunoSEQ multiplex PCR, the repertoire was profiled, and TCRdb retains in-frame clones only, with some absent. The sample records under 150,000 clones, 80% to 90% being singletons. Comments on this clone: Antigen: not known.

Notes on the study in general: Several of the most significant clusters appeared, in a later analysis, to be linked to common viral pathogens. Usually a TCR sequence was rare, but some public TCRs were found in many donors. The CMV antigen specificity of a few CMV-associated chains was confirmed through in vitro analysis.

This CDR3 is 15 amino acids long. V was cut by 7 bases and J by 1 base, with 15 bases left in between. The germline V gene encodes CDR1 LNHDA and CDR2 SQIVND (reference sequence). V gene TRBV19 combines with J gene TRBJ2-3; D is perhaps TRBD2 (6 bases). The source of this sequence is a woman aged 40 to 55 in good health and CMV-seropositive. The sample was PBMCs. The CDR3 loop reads CASKAMAGRTDTQYF. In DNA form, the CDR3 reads TGTGCCAGTAAGGCTATGGCGGGGCGCACAGATACGCAGTATTTT.